The present TCR beta chain was sequenced within a study of blood T cells in healthy people across ages (dated by TCRdb to the mid-2010s). Looking at the study overall: In model experiments, template switching captured about one uniquely barcoded TCR beta cDNA molecule for every two T cells. To track age-related changes in TCR beta repertoire diversity, the study relied on deep sequencing normalized with unique cDNA molecular identifiers. The donors were divided into four age groups: young (average around 16 years), middle-aged (approximately 41), aged (roughly 60) and long-lived (nearly 85). To avoid experimental bias, donors of different ages were distributed randomly across sequencing lanes. Two additional independent replicas of 1 million unique cDNA reads from the same blood draw were analyzed for two donors (one aged 18 to 29 and one aged 80 or older). The full study reports these points: The long-lived group showed more naive CD4+ T cells, fewer expanded clones and increased TCR diversity than the aged group, suggesting age selection. Estimates of total diversity based on one million sequenced T cells were considered lower bounds and underestimates. Observed TCR beta diversity per million T cells fell roughly linearly with age, and a significant reduction was already apparent by age approximately 40. Since profiling was done on bulk unsorted PBMCs, naive and antigen-experienced compartments could not be conclusively compared. Because donor CMV infection status was unknown, age-related changes in expanded clonotypes were potentially confounded. A strong correlation was found between observed TCR beta diversity and the percentage of naive T cells measured by flow cytometry.

The donors were under 40 Caucasian individuals from Russia, aged roughly 6 to 100 years, who were systemically healthy. About 10 milliliters of peripheral blood were drawn from each donor into EDTA-treated Vacutainer tubes. PBMCs were isolated by Ficoll-Paque density-gradient centrifugation, with at least 6.5 million obtained per sample. Trizol reagent was used to extract total RNA from the PBMCs, yielding at least 6 micrograms per sample. For every donor, flow cytometry on a PBMC aliquot measured the percentage of naive CD45RAhigh/CD27high T cells. Library generation was performed with 5' RACE. Sequencing took place on an Illumina HiSeq 2500. A second PCR of roughly 7 to 12 cycles was run with a J-beta primer mix and a sample-barcoded 5' primer. A template-switch 5' adaptor carrying 12 random nucleotides introduced a unique molecular identifier onto each TCR beta cDNA molecule. At least 3 million CDR3-containing paired-end reads were obtained from each sample. The Mint cDNA synthesis kit, primed by a TRBC-specific oligonucleotide, was used to synthesize first-strand cDNA from all RNA. Following uracil-DNA glycosylase treatment, a first 18-cycle PCR with universal primers M1SS and BC2_uni_R was performed on all cDNA. On the study's bioinformatics: Normalization of each sample was performed by random selection of 1 million high-quality reads, each carrying a distinct molecular identifier. Instead of being binned into consensus sequences, reads that shared molecular identifiers were thrown out. MiTCR, run with a Q25 quality threshold and the strictest error-elimination algorithm, handled CDR3 identification, clonotype clustering and error correction. A nonparametric unseen species model using Euler transformation provided a lower-bound estimate of total TCR beta diversity. Using fastp at Q25 and MiXCR, TCRdb reprocessed the public reads and kept productive beta chains. Rows merge per CDR3 protein into single entries with the most common DNA and genes. These V and J calls originate from TCRdb's pipeline instead of the authors' own analysis. Across this sample there are 1.5 million to 2 million distinct CDR3 sequences, with roughly 49% seen only once. The top ten constitute more than 2% of the sample.

The CDR3 has 13 amino acids, counting the end cysteine and phenylalanine. Only the CDR3 DNA stays, 39 bases, in frame from base 1. CDR1 MNHNS and CDR2 SASEGT were looked up in the germline V gene. Relative to germline, V is missing 8 bases and J is missing 4 bases, with 7 bases of the junction outside any gene match. On this clonotype itself: Its target antigen remains unknown. No clone much larger than this one lies a single base away; base qualities are absent.

This sequence originates from a woman aged 40 to 50 in good health. The chain is encoded by TRBV6-1 joined to TRBJ1-2, and TRBD1 matches 7 of the central bases. The specimen was blood. The CDR3 region has the sequence CASYNRGGYGYTF. The nucleotides are TGTGCCAGCTATAACAGGGGAGGCTATGGCTACACCTTC.